Below are 32 T cell receptor beta chains sequenced from a single sample in a study of blood T cell repertoires in COVID-19. Clones were sequenced by immunoSEQ multiplex PCR, and TCRdb holds only the in-frame ones, with some missing. The sample lists around 160,000 clones, around 80% occurring once. Sequencing was carried out using PBMCs or T cells enriched from blood (not recorded which). Receptors originate from a middle-aged man who had recovered from COVID-19.

The V call is TRBV18, the J call TRBJ1-4, with TRBD1 as a possible D gene (5 bases). Germline lookup yields CDR1 KGHSH and CDR2 LQKENI. Between the trimmed V and J ends, which lost 1 base and 3 bases, there was a span of 9 bases. This CDR3 comprises 15 residues. CDR3 loop: CASSPLRAPNEKLFF. The CDR3 nucleotides read TGTGCCAGCTCACCACTCAGGGCTCCTAATGAAAAACTGTTTTTT.

V is TRBV4-2 and J is TRBJ2-3, with D possibly TRBD2 on 6 matching bases. Germline values: CDR1 LGHNA, CDR2 YNFKEQ. The CDR3 consists of 17 residues. Trimming pared 0 bases from V and 6 bases from J, leaving 19 bases between. CDR3 nucleotides: TGTGCCAGCAGCCAAGATTGGAGGAGACTAGTGACGGATACGCAGTATTTT. Encoded protein: CASSQDWRRLVTDTQYF.

The rearrangement joins TRBV30 to TRBJ2-5; D uncertain. CDR1 GTSNPN and CDR2 SVGIG come from the germline V gene (reference sequence). Trimming left V 4 bases short and J 9 bases short, with 21 bases between. The CDR3 extends over 14 amino acids. The CDR3 reads CAWTQKVRVVAQYF. The CDR3 DNA is TGTGCCTGGACTCAAAAGGTTCGGGTTGTCGCCCAGTACTTC.

This rearrangement joins TRBV30 to TRBJ1-4, with D hard to call. The V gene lost 2 bases and the J gene lost 4 bases, with 8 bases spanning the gap. The CDR3 contains 13 residues. CDR1 GTSNPN and CDR2 SVGIG come from the germline V gene (reference sequence). The CDR3 reads CAWSRGFNEKLFF. CDR3 coding DNA: TGTGCCTGGAGTCGAGGGTTTAATGAAAAACTGTTTTTT.

This sequence joins TRBV5-1 and TRBJ2-1; no clear D gene. This CDR3 contains 14 residues. The V gene lost 3 bases and the J gene lost 5 bases, with 12 bases spanning the gap. Germline V gene lookup returns CDR1 SGHRS and CDR2 YFSETQ. CDR3 loop: CASSSWAGNNEQFF. The CDR3 DNA reads as TGCGCCAGCAGCTCATGGGCCGGTAACAATGAGCAGTTCTTC.

The V and J genes are TRBV18 and TRBJ1-4; TRBD1 aligns across 7 bases. There are 16 residues in the CDR3. The germline gives CDR1 KGHSH, CDR2 LQKENI. J lost 3 bases, V lost 6 bases, and 10 bases had no gene match. In DNA form, the CDR3 reads TGTGCCAGCTCTCAAACCATACAGGGGCCTAATGAAAAACTGTTTTTT. It is translated as CASSQTIQGPNEKLFF.

The rearrangement uses TRBV19 and TRBJ1-5; a weak D match, TRBD1 (6 bases). Trimming stripped 6 bases from V and 0 bases from J, with 18 bases between. Germline loops: CDR1 LNHDA, CDR2 SQIVND (reference sequence). The CDR3 runs to 17 residues. CDR3 protein: CASRPSGAFNSNQPQHF. In DNA form, the CDR3 reads TGTGCCAGTAGACCTTCAGGGGCGTTTAATAGCAATCAGCCCCAGCATTTT.

This sequence joins TRBV5-1 and TRBJ2-3, with TRBD1 identical over 7 bases. J was trimmed by 2 bases and V by 4 bases; bases with no gene match: 4. The CDR3 loop spans 14 amino acids. Germline CDR1 is SGHRS and CDR2 is YFSETQ. CDR3 sequence (DNA): TGCGCCAGCAGCCCAGGGACAGCCACAGATACGCAGTATTTT. Its protein is CASSPGTATDTQYF. Full variable domain (outside the CDR3, taken from reference TRBV5-1 and TRBJ2-3): KAGVTQTPRYLIKTRGQQVTLSCSPISGHRSVSWYQQTPGQGLQFLFEYFSETQRNKGNFPGRFSGRQFSNSRSEMNVSTLELGDSALYLCASSPGTATDTQYFGPGTRLTVL.

V is TRBV5-4 and J is TRBJ1-2, with D possibly TRBD1 on 5 matching bases. This CDR3 spans 13 amino acids. Germline V gene data show CDR1 as SGHNT and CDR2 as YYREEE (reference sequence). The ends were cut back, 1 base at V and 5 bases at J, with 9 bases in the middle. The CDR3 coding sequence is TGTGCCAGCAGCTTGTCGGGGGAGTATGGCTACACCTTC. It yields the protein CASSLSGEYGYTF.

This rearrangement joins TRBV5-1 to TRBJ1-1, with a weak D call TRBD1 (5 bases). The CDR3 is made up of 14 amino acids. Germline V gene sequence: CDR1 SGHRS, CDR2 YFSETQ. V was trimmed by 2 bases and J by 6 bases, leaving 14 bases between them. The CDR3 DNA follows: TGCGCCAGCAGCTTTCCAGGGTTTAAGGCTGAAGCTTTCTTT. It specifies CASSFPGFKAEAFF.

The chain links TRBV7-9 to TRBJ2-1; TRBD2 agrees at 13 bases. The CDR3 runs to 15 residues. Germline lookup yields CDR1 SEHNR and CDR2 FQNEAQ (reference sequence). J lost 8 bases, V lost 5 bases, and 6 bases had no gene match. The CDR3, as DNA: TGTGCCAGCAGCGGCACTAGCGGGGGGGTATATGAGCAGTTCTTC. Residues: CASSGTSGGVYEQFF.

The chain is built from TRBV7-6 and TRBJ2-7; 7 bases map to TRBD2. Germline V gene lookup returns CDR1 SGHVS and CDR2 FNYEAQ. The CDR3 contains 13 residues. The V segment lost 5 bases and the J segment 6 bases; nucleotides outside the gene matches: 7. The CDR3 coding sequence is TGTGCCAGCAGCCGCCATCCGGGGGGCGAGCAGTACGTC. It yields the protein CASSRHPGGEQYV.

The V and J genes are TRBV6-5 and TRBJ2-1, with 11 bases fitting TRBD2. This CDR3 spans 15 amino acids. V trimming: 6 bases; J trimming: 9 bases; junction bases outside the gene matches: 10. Germline loops: CDR1 MNHEY, CDR2 SVGAGI. The CDR3 region has the DNA TGTGCCAGCAGGCCTAGCGGGGGGAGGCGGGGTGAGCAGTTCTTC. It specifies CASRPSGGRRGEQFF.

This chain uses TRBV30 with TRBJ2-1, with D possibly matching TRBD2 (6 bases). V was shortened by 0 bases and J by 9 bases, with 21 bases between the two germline ends. CDR1 GTSNPN and CDR2 SVGIG come from the germline V gene (reference sequence). This CDR3 comprises 16 residues. The CDR3 coding sequence is TGTGCCTGGAGTGTAGGGGCAGGGAGGACAAATGGTGAGCAGTTCTTC. It codes for CAWSVGAGRTNGEQFF. The full variable domain, its missing parts supplied by reference TRBV30 and TRBJ2-1, is SQTIHQWPATLVQPVGSPLSLECTVEGTSNPNLYWYRQAAGRGLQLLFYSVGIGQISSEVPQNLSASRPQDRQFILSSKKLLLSDSGFYLCAWSVGAGRTNGEQFFGPGTRLTVL.

The chain employs TRBV7-3 and TRBJ2-6; perhaps TRBD1 as D (6 bases). This CDR3 has 17 residues. The germline CDR1 and CDR2 sequences are SGHTA and FQGTGA. Trimming left V 5 bases short and J 4 bases short, with 18 bases between. CDR3 in amino acids: CASSRNPTGTGANVLTF. In nucleotides, the CDR3 is TGTGCCAGCAGCCGAAACCCTACAGGGACCGGGGCCAACGTCCTGACTTTC.

In this sample, this clone turned up once. The same CDR3 arises from other DNA sequences in this sample as well. The genes are TRBV10-3 and TRBJ1-6; 8 bases fit TRBD1. In germline, CDR1 is ENHRY, CDR2 SYGVKD. Trimming at V came to 2 bases and at J to 0 bases, leaving 3 bases not matched to a gene. The CDR3 totals 17 residues. The DNA of the CDR3 is TGTGCCATCAGTGAGGACAGGGGAAGCTCCTATAATTCACCCCTCCACTTT. This encodes CAISEDRGSSYNSPLHF.

The chain uses TRBV30 and TRBJ2-5; D uncertain. The CDR3 runs 14 residues. Germline V gives CDR1 GTSNPN, CDR2 SVGIG (reference sequence). CDR3 bases: TGTGCGTTCTCGACTGGCCACGCCGCGGAGACCCAGTACTTC. Translating it yields CAFSTGHAAETQYF.

The chain combines TRBV2 with TRBJ1-2, with 9 bases aligning to TRBD1. The germline V gene encodes CDR1 SNHLY and CDR2 FYNNEI. Trimming at V came to 6 bases and at J to 5 bases, leaving 7 bases not matched to a gene. The CDR3 totals 14 residues. The CDR3 sequence: CASSRTGEPYGYTF. In DNA form, the CDR3 reads TGTGCCAGCAGCAGGACAGGGGAGCCTTATGGCTACACCTTC.

J is TRBJ2-6 and V is TRBV5-6, with D perhaps matching TRBD1 (6 bases). Looked up from germline, CDR1 is SGHDT and CDR2 is YYEEEE. V lost 5 bases and J lost 4, with 16 bases in between. This CDR3 region has 16 residues. The CDR3 here is CASRYGGGPGANVLTF. The CDR3 nucleotides read TGTGCCAGCAGATATGGTGGGGGCCCCGGGGCCAACGTCCTGACTTTC.

The V call is TRBV7-9, the J call TRBJ1-1; 8 bases fit TRBD1. Germline trimming cut 5 bases from V and 4 bases from J; bases unmatched to any gene: 6. Germline loops: CDR1 SEHNR, CDR2 FQNEAQ (reference sequence). The CDR3 is 14 amino acids. This CDR3 reads CASSPGQGITEAFF. Written as DNA, the CDR3 is TGTGCCAGCAGCCCCGGACAGGGTATCACTGAAGCTTTCTTT.

The chain has TRBV7-6 and TRBJ2-7, with D possibly being TRBD2 (5 bases). CDR1 is SGHVS and CDR2 is FNYEAQ in the germline V gene. The CDR3 totals 17 residues. V lost 1 base and J lost 3, with 19 bases in between. This chain's CDR3 is CASSLVAEGQRHYEQYF. The DNA for the CDR3 is TGTGCCAGCAGCTTAGTCGCCGAGGGCCAGAGACACTACGAGCAGTACTTC. Filled out from reference TRBV7-6 and TRBJ2-7, the complete variable domain reads GAGVSQSPRYKVTKRGQDVALRCDPISGHVSLYWYRQALGQGPEFLTYFNYEAQQDKSGLPNDRFSAERPEGSISTLTIQRTEQRDSAMYRCASSLVAEGQRHYEQYFGPGTRLTVT.

This sequence joins TRBV3-1 (or the pseudogene TRBV3-2) and TRBJ1-1; TRBD1 is a possible D gene (6 bases). This CDR3 contains 13 residues. Germline V gene lookup returns CDR1 LGHDT and CDR2 YNNKEL (reference sequence). V was pared by 6 bases and J by 4 bases, with 12 bases between. The CDR3 nucleotides are TGTGCCAGCAGGAGGGGGGGTAGCACTGAAGCTTTCTTT. This gives the protein CASRRGGSTEAFF.

The rearrangement links TRBV3-1 (or the pseudogene TRBV3-2) to TRBJ2-5; TRBD2 agrees at 7 bases. Unmatched junction bases numbered 10, after V lost 4 bases and J lost 5 bases. This CDR3 is built from 15 residues. CDR1 LGHDT and CDR2 YNNKEL come from the germline V gene (reference sequence). This CDR3 reads CASSLLTGTTETQYF. CDR3 DNA sequence: TGTGCCAGCAGCCTCCTCACCGGGACTACGGAGACCCAGTACTTC.

A remark on this clone: A read error may account for a junction end that differs from germline. The chain is built from TRBV6-5 and TRBJ1-1; D unclear. The CDR3 is made up of 11 amino acids. The V gene's germline CDR1 is MNHEY and CDR2 SVGAGI. In nucleotides, the CDR3 is TGTGCCAGCAGGTACTTAGGAGGTGGTCTCTTT. Its translation is CASRYLGGGLF.

This rearrangement joins TRBV2 to TRBJ1-2; unclear D gene. This CDR3 has 13 amino acids. Germline-derived CDR1 and CDR2 are SNHLY and FYNNEI. V gave up 7 bases and J gave up 4 bases, with 13 bases separating them. The CDR3 sequence: CASIEGEGYGYTF. DNA of the CDR3: TGTGCCAGCATCGAGGGAGAAGGCTATGGCTACACCTTC.

The gene calls are TRBV18 and TRBJ2-3, with 12 bases matching TRBD2. CDR3 size: 15 residues. From germline, CDR1 is KGHSH and CDR2 LQKENI. The ends lost 3 bases at V and 6 bases at J; junction bases unmatched: 4. The CDR3 DNA reads TGTGCCAGCTCACCCCCTAGCGGGGGGGGCGATACGCAGTATTTT. This translates into CASSPPSGGGDTQYF.

The V call is TRBV28, the J call TRBJ1-1, with D maybe TRBD1 (6 bases). Germline values: CDR1 MDHEN, CDR2 SYDVKM. V shed 7 bases and J shed 1 base, with 10 bases lying between them. This CDR3 is 13 amino acids long. The DNA for the CDR3 is TGTGCCAGCACCCAAGGGGGGAACACTGAAGCTTTCTTT. Its translation is CASTQGGNTEAFF.

The chain is built from TRBV19 and TRBJ1-4; 9 nucleotides agree with TRBD1. CDR1 LNHDA and CDR2 SQIVND come from the germline V gene (reference sequence). The CDR3 is 14 residues long. The V gene end was trimmed by 5 bases and the J gene end by 8 bases; junction bases not matched to a gene: 6. For the CDR3, the DNA is TGTGCCAGTAGTCCACAGGGGGCAGCGGAAAAACTGTTTTTT. Protein sequence: CASSPQGAAEKLFF.

J is TRBJ1-6 and V is TRBV7-9; 9 bases agree with TRBD1. V shed 1 base, J shed 7 bases, and the junction held 5 bases outside the gene matches. This CDR3 comprises 16 residues. CDR1 SEHNR and CDR2 FQNEAQ come from the germline V gene (reference sequence). The CDR3 nucleotides are TGTGCCAGCAGCTTAGAATATGGGACAGGGAATTCACCCCTCCACTTT. Translation gives CASSLEYGTGNSPLHF.

This clone was seen a few times. The V and J genes are TRBV7-3 and TRBJ1-4; D not certain. Per germline, CDR1 SGHTA and CDR2 FQGTGA. The CDR3 is 15 residues long. V lost 4 bases and J lost 3, with 12 bases in between. The CDR3: CASSSSGQANEKLFF. CDR3 in DNA: TGTGCCAGCAGCTCCTCTGGGCAGGCTAATGAAAAACTGTTTTTT.

The chain combines TRBV18 with TRBJ2-1; D might be TRBD2 (7 bases). This CDR3 region has 16 residues. Germline V gene data show CDR1 as KGHSH and CDR2 as LQKENI. Trimming cost V 2 bases and J 4 bases, with 15 bases left between them. This CDR3 reads CASSPVRGPSYNEQFF. CDR3 in DNA: TGTGCCAGCTCACCAGTGCGGGGGCCATCTTACAATGAGCAGTTCTTC.

V gene TRBV30 combines with J gene TRBJ1-1; the match to TRBD1 covers 8 bases. V trimming: 2 bases; J trimming: 8 bases; junction bases outside the gene matches: 4. The CDR3 has 12 residues. CDR1 is GTSNPN and CDR2 is SVGIG in the germline V gene (reference sequence). The DNA for the CDR3 is TGTGCCTGGAGTTGGACAGGGCGGGAAGCTTTCTTT. Translation: CAWSWTGREAFF.